The next 6 T cell receptor beta chains were all read from a single sample in a study of shared clonotypes between healthy human individuals. Measured with immunoSEQ multiplex PCR; TCRdb has only the in-frame clones, and not every one. The data contain 2,500,000 or so clones, 85% to 95% of them singletons. What was sequenced was naive CD4+ T cells from PBMCs. Subset of the sample: CD45RA+ positively selected. These receptors originate from a man aged 18 to 29 in good health. Some clones in this sample may be carry-over from other donors' samples.

The chain links TRBV11-2 to TRBJ2-1, with TRBD2 identical over 11 bases. CDR1 SGHAT and CDR2 FQNNGV come from the germline V gene. Trimming cost V 0 bases and J 5 bases; bases outside gene matches: 3. This CDR3 contains 16 residues. CDR3 bases: TGTGCCAGCAGCTTAGAGCTAGCGGGAGGACACAATGAGCAGTTCTTC. Its translation: CASSLELAGGHNEQFF.

The chain has TRBV9 and TRBJ1-3, with TRBD1 matching 8 bases. V was clipped by 0 bases and J by 0 bases; unmatched bases: 2. Germline V gene lookup returns CDR1 SGDLS and CDR2 YYNGEE. The CDR3 covers 16 residues. CDR3 loop: CASSVGTGSSGNTIYF. The DNA of the CDR3 is TGTGCCAGCAGCGTAGGGACAGGGTCCTCTGGAAACACCATATATTTT.

The V call is TRBV19, the J call TRBJ2-4; D perhaps matches TRBD1 (6 bases). CDR1 is LNHDA, CDR2 SQIVND, per germline (reference sequence). V lost 5 bases and J 7 bases, leaving 12 bases between the germline ends. The CDR3 loop spans 13 amino acids. This CDR3 reads CASSPMTGNIQYF. The CDR3 DNA sequence: TGTGCCAGTAGTCCAATGACAGGCAACATTCAGTACTTC. Together with reference TRBV19 and TRBJ2-4, the CDR3 gives the full variable domain: DGGITQSPKYLFRKEGQNVTLSCEQNLNHDAMYWYRQDPGQGLRLIYYSQIVNDFQKGDIAEGYSVSREKKESFPLTVTSAQKNPTAFYLCASSPMTGNIQYFGAGTRLSVL.

The sample holds a few counts of this clone. The gene calls are TRBV4-1 and TRBJ1-1; D may be TRBD1 (6 bases). V lost 2 bases to trimming and J lost 0 bases, with 13 bases between them. The CDR3 loop spans 16 amino acids. Germline CDR1 is MGHRA and CDR2 is YSYEKL. CDR3 loop: CASSQQLGQLNTEAFF. The DNA for the CDR3 is TGCGCCAGCAGCCAACAACTAGGACAGTTGAACACTGAAGCTTTCTTT.

The rearrangement uses TRBV30 and TRBJ1-2; TRBD1 matches at 7 bases. Germline values: CDR1 GTSNPN, CDR2 SVGIG (reference sequence). The V and J ends lost 8 bases and 2 bases, in that order; junction bases with no gene match: 8. CDR3 length: 13 residues. This CDR3 is CAGELTGNYGYTF. In DNA form, the CDR3 reads TGTGCCGGCGAATTGACAGGGAACTATGGCTACACCTTC.

The chain couples TRBV7-3 to TRBJ2-5; D might be TRBD1 or TRBD2, each matching 5 bases. Trimming removed 1 base from V and 3 bases from J, with 18 bases in between. This CDR3 is built from 17 residues. CDR1 SGHTA and CDR2 FQGTGA come from the germline V gene. The CDR3 region is CASSLMGPYTGEETQYF. In nucleotides, the CDR3 is TGTGCCAGCAGCTTAATGGGACCTTATACCGGGGAAGAGACCCAGTACTTC.